This T cell receptor (beta chain) is from a study of blood T cell repertoires in COVID-19. Study overall: From T cells, B-cell-depleted T cells, or PBMCs came the material, which was cDNA or gDNA.

The CDR3 contains 14 residues. V trimming: 9 bases; J trimming: 4 bases; junction bases outside the gene matches: 10. The germline gives CDR1 LNHDA, CDR2 SQIVND (reference sequence). In the original processing: The assay estimated nucleated cells by amplifying reference gene primers. Generated by immunoSEQ multiplex PCR, the TCRdb table keeps only in-frame clones and is missing some. D and trimming come from the DNA, and the V and J calls and clone size come from that table. The sample has 180,000 or so clones; 82% are singletons. In this sample, this clone turned up a few times. Sequencing used peripheral blood. The TCR was taken from a woman in her 70s with acute or convalescent COVID-19. V gene TRBV19 combines with J gene TRBJ1-2, with 8 bases fitting TRBD1. CDR3 sequence: CASKRQGPSYGYTF. CDR3 DNA: TGTGCCAGCAAGAGACAGGGGCCCAGCTATGGCTACACCTTC.